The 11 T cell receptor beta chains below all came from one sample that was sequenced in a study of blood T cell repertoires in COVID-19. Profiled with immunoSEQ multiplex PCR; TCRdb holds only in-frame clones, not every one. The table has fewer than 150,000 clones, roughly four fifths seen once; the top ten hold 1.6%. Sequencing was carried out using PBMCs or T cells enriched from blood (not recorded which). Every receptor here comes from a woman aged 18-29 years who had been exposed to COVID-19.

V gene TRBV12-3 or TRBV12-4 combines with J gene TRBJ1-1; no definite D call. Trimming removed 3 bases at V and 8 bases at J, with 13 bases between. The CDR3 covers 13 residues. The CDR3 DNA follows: TGTGCCAGCAGTTTTGAATTGAGTTACGAAGCTTTCTTT. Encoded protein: CASSFELSYEAFF.

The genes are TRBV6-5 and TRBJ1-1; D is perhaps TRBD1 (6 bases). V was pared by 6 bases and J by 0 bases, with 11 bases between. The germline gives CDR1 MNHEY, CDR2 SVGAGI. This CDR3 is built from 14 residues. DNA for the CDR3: TGTGCCAGCAGCCCACAGGGTTTGAACACTGAAGCTTTCTTT. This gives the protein CASSPQGLNTEAFF.

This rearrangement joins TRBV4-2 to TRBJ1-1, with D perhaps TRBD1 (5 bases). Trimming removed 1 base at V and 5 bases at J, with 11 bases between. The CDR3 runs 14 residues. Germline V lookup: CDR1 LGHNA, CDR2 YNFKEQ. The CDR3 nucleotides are TGTGCCAGCAGCCAAGTGGGGGGATCGACTGAAGCTTTCTTT. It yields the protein CASSQVGGSTEAFF.

The CDR3 is CASSSPGQNTEAFF. The CDR3 coding sequence is TGTGCCAGCAGTTCCCCAGGGCAGAACACTGAAGCTTTCTTT. V and J are TRBV28 and TRBJ1-1; possibly TRBD1 for D (5 bases). Germline V lookup: CDR1 MDHEN, CDR2 SYDVKM. Trimming removed 4 bases from V and 1 base from J, with 10 bases in between. The CDR3 spans 14 residues.

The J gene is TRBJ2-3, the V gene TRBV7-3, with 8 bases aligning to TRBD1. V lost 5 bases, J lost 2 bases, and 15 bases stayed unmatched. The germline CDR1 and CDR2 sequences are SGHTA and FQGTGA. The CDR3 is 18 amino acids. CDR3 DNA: TGTGCCAGCAGCCCGAAATATCTGGACAGGGATGACACAGATACGCAGTATTTT. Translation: CASSPKYLDRDDTDTQYF.

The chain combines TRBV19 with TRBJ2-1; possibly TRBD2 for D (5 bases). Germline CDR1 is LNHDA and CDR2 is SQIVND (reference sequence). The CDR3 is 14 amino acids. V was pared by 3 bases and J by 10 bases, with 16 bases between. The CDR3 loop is CASSIIAVTGEQFF. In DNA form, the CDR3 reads TGTGCCAGTAGTATTATTGCGGTTACGGGAGAGCAGTTCTTC. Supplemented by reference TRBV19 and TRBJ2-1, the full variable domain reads DGGITQSPKYLFRKEGQNVTLSCEQNLNHDAMYWYRQDPGQGLRLIYYSQIVNDFQKGDIAEGYSVSREKKESFPLTVTSAQKNPTAFYLCASSIIAVTGEQFFGPGTRLTVL.

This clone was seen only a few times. The CDR3 protein is CASSPRQGVTETQYF. The CDR3 DNA follows: TGTGCCAGCAGCCCGAGACAGGGGGTAACAGAGACCCAGTACTTC. This rearrangement joins TRBV3-1 (or the pseudogene TRBV3-2) to TRBJ2-5; 9 positions agree with TRBD1. With 4 bases clipped from V and 4 bases from J, the junction kept 7 bases outside the gene matches. Germline V lookup: CDR1 LGHDT, CDR2 YNNKEL (reference sequence). CDR3 length equals 15 residues.

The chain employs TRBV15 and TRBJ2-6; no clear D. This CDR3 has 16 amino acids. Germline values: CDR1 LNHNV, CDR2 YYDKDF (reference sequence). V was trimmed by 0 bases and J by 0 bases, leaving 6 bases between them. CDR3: CATSRDRGSGANVLTF. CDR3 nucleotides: TGTGCCACCAGCAGAGACAGAGGCTCTGGGGCCAACGTCCTGACTTTC.

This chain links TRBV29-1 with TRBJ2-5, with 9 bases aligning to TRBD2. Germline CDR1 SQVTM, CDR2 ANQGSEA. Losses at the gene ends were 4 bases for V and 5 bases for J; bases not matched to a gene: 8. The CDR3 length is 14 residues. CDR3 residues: CSVAAGGARETQYF. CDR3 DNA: TGCAGCGTTGCAGCGGGGGGCGCAAGGGAGACCCAGTACTTC.

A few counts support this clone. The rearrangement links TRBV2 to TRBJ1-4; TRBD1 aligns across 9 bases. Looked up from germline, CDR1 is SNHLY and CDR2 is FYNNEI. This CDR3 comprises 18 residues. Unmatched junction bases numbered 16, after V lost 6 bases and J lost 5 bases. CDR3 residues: CASREGPNNRGRNEKLFF. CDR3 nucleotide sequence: TGTGCCAGCAGGGAGGGTCCGAACAACAGGGGGCGAAATGAAAAACTGTTTTTT.

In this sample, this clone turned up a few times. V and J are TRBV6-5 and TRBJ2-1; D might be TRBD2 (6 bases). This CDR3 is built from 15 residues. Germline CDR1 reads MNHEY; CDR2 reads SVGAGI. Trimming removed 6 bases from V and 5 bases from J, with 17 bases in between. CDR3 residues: CASSRGTSGNNEQFF. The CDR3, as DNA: TGTGCCAGCAGCCGCGGGACTTCGGGGAACAATGAGCAGTTCTTC.